The T cell receptor beta chain under discussion was sequenced for a study of blood T cell repertoires in COVID-19. Looking at the study overall: COVID-19 samples, acute and convalescent, were from the United States, Italy and Spain. Sources were T cells, B-cell-depleted T cells, or PBMCs; the material itself was cDNA or gDNA.

Original processing methods: Nucleated cell number was recorded as an estimate derived from reference gene primer amplification. The data were produced by immunoSEQ multiplex PCR, yet TCRdb's version contains in-frame clones alone and is incomplete. D and trimming come from the DNA, and the V and J calls and clone size come from that table. The sample yields about 190,000 clones, around 84% seen once. From germline, CDR1 is MNHEY and CDR2 SVGEGT. CDR3 length: 14 residues. With 4 bases removed from V and 9 bases from J, the gap between germline ends came to 18 bases. The chain combines TRBV6-2 or TRBV6-3 with TRBJ1-2, with D unclear. Input material: peripheral blood. The receptor comes from a human donor in a cohort sampled during active COVID-19. CDR3 DNA: TGTGCCAGCAGTTTTTCCGGGAGACCGTCTAGCTACACCTTC. Translating it yields CASSFSGRPSSYTF.